One sample yielded the 8 T cell receptor beta chains listed below, sequenced in a study of blood T cell repertoires in COVID-19. Repertoires were generated with immunoSEQ multiplex PCR, while TCRdb's copy carries only in-frame clones and drops some. Of a few hundred thousand clones in the sample, roughly 85% were seen once. Specimen: peripheral blood. The receptors shown here come from a man aged 50-60 years who had recovered from COVID-19.

V usage is TRBV28 and J usage is TRBJ2-3; tentatively, D is TRBD2 (5 bases). The CDR3 contains 15 residues. Trimming removed 2 bases from V and 4 bases from J, with 13 bases in between. CDR1 and CDR2 (germline): MDHEN, SYDVKM. CDR3 nucleotide sequence: TGTGCCAGCAGTTTAGGTGGGAGAGTCGCAGATACGCAGTATTTT. Protein: CASSLGGRVADTQYF. The full variable domain, with the rest looked up from reference TRBV28 and TRBJ2-3, is DVKVTQSSRYLVKRTGEKVFLECVQDMDHENMFWYRQDPGLGLRLIYFSYDVKMKEKGDIPEGYSVSREKKERFSLILESASTNQTSMYLCASSLGGRVADTQYFGPGTRLTVL.

This clone was detected only a few times. V is TRBV27 and J is TRBJ1-1; TRBD1 matches 7 bases. After removal of 3 bases from V and 3 bases from J, the junction contained 19 bases not matched to a gene. The CDR3 runs to 19 residues. Germline V gives CDR1 MNHEY, CDR2 SMNVEV (reference sequence). The CDR3 here is CASSFTGQLTSLMDTEAFF. CDR3 coding DNA: TGTGCCAGCAGTTTTACGGGACAGCTCACTTCCCTTATGGACACTGAAGCTTTCTTT.

The chain combines TRBV28 with TRBJ2-7, with D hard to call. The CDR3 spans 13 residues. Germline CDR1 MDHEN, CDR2 SYDVKM. Trimming cost V 6 bases and J 1 base, with 10 bases left between them. CDR3 nucleotides: TGTGCCAGCAGCCCGGTTTCGTCCTACGAGCAGTACTTC. As protein: CASSPVSSYEQYF.

V gene TRBV18 combines with J gene TRBJ2-7, with D perhaps TRBD1 (6 bases). Germline CDR1 is KGHSH and CDR2 is LQKENI. There are 16 residues in the CDR3. Trimming took off 3 bases at V and 0 bases at J, with 15 bases between the two ends. This chain's CDR3 is CASSPLRQETSYEQYF. The CDR3 coding sequence is TGTGCCAGCTCACCCCTCCGACAGGAAACCTCCTACGAGCAGTACTTC.

This clone was seen once. This chain connects TRBV28 to TRBJ2-3, with TRBD2 identical over 7 bases. V lost 4 bases, J lost 4 bases, and 8 bases stayed unmatched. In germline, CDR1 is MDHEN, CDR2 SYDVKM. The CDR3 has 15 amino acids. The chain's CDR3 is CASSSGLLGADTQYF. In DNA, the CDR3 is TGTGCCAGCAGTTCGGGACTACTGGGGGCAGATACGCAGTATTTT.

This clone was counted only a few times. This chain uses TRBV30 with TRBJ2-2; D is undetermined. Germline V gives CDR1 GTSNPN, CDR2 SVGIG (reference sequence). There are 13 residues in the CDR3. The germline V and J ends were trimmed by 0 bases and 7 bases, with 9 bases remaining between them. Written as DNA, the CDR3 is TGTGCCTGGAGTGTTTTAGTAGTCGGGGAGCTGTTTTTT. Protein: CAWSVLVVGELFF.

V and J are TRBV28 and TRBJ1-2; a weak D match, TRBD1 (5 bases). Trimming took 3 bases from V and 4 from J, leaving 15 bases between them. CDR1 is MDHEN, CDR2 SYDVKM, per germline. This CDR3 has 15 residues. The CDR3 sequence: CASSFPGTGVYGYTF. As DNA, the CDR3 is TGTGCCAGCAGTTTCCCCGGGACGGGGGTCTATGGCTACACCTTC.

The CDR3: CASSELGGGTYETQYF. The CDR3 bases are TGTGCCAGCAGTGAATTGGGGGGAGGGACGTACGAGACCCAGTACTTC. The rearrangement uses TRBV25-1 and TRBJ2-5, with 7 positions matching TRBD2. The trim removed 1 base at V and 5 bases at J, leaving 10 bases unmatched. CDR1 and CDR2 from the germline V gene are MGHDK and SYGVNS. This CDR3 is 16 amino acids long.